This T cell receptor (beta chain) was recovered during a study of T cell responses to AZD1222 COVID-19 vaccine. Study-wide points: At baseline, just a handful of AZD1222 recipients tested seropositive.

The data were produced by immunoSEQ multiplex PCR, yet TCRdb's version contains in-frame clones alone and is incomplete. Of about 78,000 clones detected, over 75% appear once; the ten largest clones hold roughly 5%. Notes on this clone: Its antigen remains unidentified.

Germline CDR1 and CDR2: SGHNT and YYREEE (reference sequence). The CDR3 covers 13 residues. The junction had 6 bases not matched to a gene; V was cut back by 9 bases and J by 1 base. Sequencing used peripheral blood, obtained on day 0 of MenACWY control vaccination. The sequence derives from an adult in good health. The rearrangement joins TRBV5-4 to TRBJ1-1; TRBD1 matches 7 bases. CDR3 loop: CATRDRENTEAFF. Here the CDR3 DNA reads TGTGCCACCCGGGACAGAGAGAACACTGAAGCTTTCTTT.